This record looks at one T cell receptor (beta chain) sequence and its context. The antigen remains undetermined. TCRdb keeps only in-frame clones here, not all; method: immunoSEQ multiplex PCR. The repertoire holds tens of thousands of clones, with roughly 91% as singletons. The entry originates in a study of graft-versus-host responses after intestinal transplantation. This CDR3 region has 14 residues. Looked up from germline, CDR1 is SGHRS and CDR2 is YFSETQ. V was pared by 4 bases and J by 4 bases, with 14 bases between. The origin of this receptor is a human donor who received an intestinal transplant. The rearrangement links TRBV5-1 to TRBJ1-2, with D perhaps TRBD1 (6 bases). This specimen was unstimulated CD4+ T cells sorted from spleen or lymph node cells, taken before intestinal transplant. This CDR3 reads CASSGDTSSYGYTF. The CDR3 DNA follows: TGCGCCAGCAGCGGGGACACTTCATCCTATGGCTACACCTTC.